A single sample gave rise to the 2 T cell receptor beta chains below, sequenced in a study of blood T cell repertoires in COVID-19. TCRdb's table, derived via immunoSEQ multiplex PCR, lists solely in-frame clones and lacks some. Counted here are around 100,000 clones, around nine tenths occurring once; the ten biggest clones make up roughly 4%. Specimen: peripheral blood. The receptors were sampled from a man aged 35 to 55 with acute or convalescent COVID-19.

CDR3 region: CASSLDREYRAAFF. The CDR3 DNA follows: TGTGCCAGCAGCTTGGACAGGGAATATCGGGCAGCTTTCTTT. This chain uses TRBV7-9 with TRBJ1-1; 8 positions agree with TRBD1. V was pared by 3 bases and J by 10 bases, with 10 bases of the junction left unmatched. The CDR3 is made up of 14 amino acids. Germline assignment: CDR1 SEHNR and CDR2 FQNEAQ (reference sequence).

The chain is built from TRBV7-9 and TRBJ1-6, with unresolved D. CDR3 size: 15 residues. Per germline, CDR1 SEHNR and CDR2 FQNEAQ (reference sequence). V dropped 5 bases and J dropped 9 bases, with 17 bases sitting between them. CDR3 residues: CASSRMGPLPSPLHF. In DNA, the CDR3 is TGTGCCAGCAGCCGCATGGGCCCTCTGCCTTCACCCCTCCACTTT.